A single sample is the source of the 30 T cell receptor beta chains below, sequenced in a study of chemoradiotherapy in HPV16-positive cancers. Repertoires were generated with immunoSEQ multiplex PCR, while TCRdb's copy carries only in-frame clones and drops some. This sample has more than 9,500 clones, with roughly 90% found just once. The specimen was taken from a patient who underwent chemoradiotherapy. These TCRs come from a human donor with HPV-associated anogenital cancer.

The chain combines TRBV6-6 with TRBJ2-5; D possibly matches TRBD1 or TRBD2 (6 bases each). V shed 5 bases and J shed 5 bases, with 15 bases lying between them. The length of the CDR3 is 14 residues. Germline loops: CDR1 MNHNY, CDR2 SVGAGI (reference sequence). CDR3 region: CASSNWGAGETQYF. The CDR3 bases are TGTGCCAGCAGTAACTGGGGGGCCGGGGAGACCCAGTACTTC.

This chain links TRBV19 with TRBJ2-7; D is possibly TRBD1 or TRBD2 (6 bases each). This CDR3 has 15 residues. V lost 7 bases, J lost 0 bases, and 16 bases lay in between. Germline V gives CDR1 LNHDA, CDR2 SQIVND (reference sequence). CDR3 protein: CASKGGPTSSYEQYF. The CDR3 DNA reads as TGTGCCAGTAAGGGGGGTCCTACTAGCTCCTACGAGCAGTACTTC. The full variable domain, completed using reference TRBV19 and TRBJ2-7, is DGGITQSPKYLFRKEGQNVTLSCEQNLNHDAMYWYRQDPGQGLRLIYYSQIVNDFQKGDIAEGYSVSREKKESFPLTVTSAQKNPTAFYLCASKGGPTSSYEQYFGPGTRLTVT.

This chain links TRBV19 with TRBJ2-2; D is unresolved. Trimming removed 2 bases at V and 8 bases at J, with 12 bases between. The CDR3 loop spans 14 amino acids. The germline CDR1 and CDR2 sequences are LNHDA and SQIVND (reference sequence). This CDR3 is CASSIKAMGGELFF. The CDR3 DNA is TGTGCCAGTAGTATAAAGGCCATGGGAGGGGAGCTGTTTTTT.

CDR3 residues: CASSASRDSDRPYGYTF. The DNA for the CDR3 is TGTGCCAGCAGCGCCTCCCGAGATAGTGATAGGCCCTATGGCTACACCTTC. The rearrangement joins TRBV7-3 to TRBJ1-2; D not certain. The V end lost 5 bases, the J end lost 4 bases, and 23 bases lay between the germline ends. The CDR3 has 17 residues. Germline loops: CDR1 SGHTA, CDR2 FQGTGA.

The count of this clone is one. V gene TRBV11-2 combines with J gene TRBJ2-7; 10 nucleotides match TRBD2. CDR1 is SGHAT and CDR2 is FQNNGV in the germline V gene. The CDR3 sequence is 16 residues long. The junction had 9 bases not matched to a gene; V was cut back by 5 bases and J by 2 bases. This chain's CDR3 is CASSESSGRSTYEQYF. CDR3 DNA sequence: TGTGCCAGCAGCGAATCTAGCGGGAGATCCACCTACGAGCAGTACTTC. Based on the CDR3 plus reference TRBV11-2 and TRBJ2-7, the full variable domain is EAGVAQSPRYKIIEKRQSVAFWCNPISGHATLYWYQQILGQGPKLLIQFQNNGVVDDSQLPKDRFSAERLKGVDSTLKIQPAKLEDSAVYLCASSESSGRSTYEQYFGPGTRLTVT.

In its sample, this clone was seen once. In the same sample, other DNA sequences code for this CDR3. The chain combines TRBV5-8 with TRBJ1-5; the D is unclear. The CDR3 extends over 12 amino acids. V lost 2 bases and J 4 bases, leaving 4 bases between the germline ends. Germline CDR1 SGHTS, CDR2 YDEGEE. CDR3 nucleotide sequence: TGTGCCAGCAGCTTACTGAATCAGCCCCAGCATTTT. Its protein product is CASSLLNQPQHF.

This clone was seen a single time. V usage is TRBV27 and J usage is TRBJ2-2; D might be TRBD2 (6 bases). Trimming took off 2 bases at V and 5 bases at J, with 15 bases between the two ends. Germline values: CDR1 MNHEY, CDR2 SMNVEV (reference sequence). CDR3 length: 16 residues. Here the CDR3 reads CASSLQTRQFTGELFF. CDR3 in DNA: TGTGCCAGCAGTTTACAGACTAGGCAATTTACCGGGGAGCTGTTTTTT.

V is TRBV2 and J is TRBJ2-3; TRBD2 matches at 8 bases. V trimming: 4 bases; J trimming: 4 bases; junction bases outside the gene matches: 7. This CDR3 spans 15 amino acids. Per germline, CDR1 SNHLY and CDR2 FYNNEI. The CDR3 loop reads CASSGSRGVADTQYF. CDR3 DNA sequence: TGTGCCAGCAGTGGGTCGCGGGGGGTGGCAGATACGCAGTATTTT.

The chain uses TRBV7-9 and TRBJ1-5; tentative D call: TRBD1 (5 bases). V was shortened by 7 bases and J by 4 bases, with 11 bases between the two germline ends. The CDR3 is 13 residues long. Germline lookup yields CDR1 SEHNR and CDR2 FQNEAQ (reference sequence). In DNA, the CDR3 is TGTGCCAGCAACCTTGGGGGGAATCAGCCCCAGCATTTT. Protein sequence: CASNLGGNQPQHF.

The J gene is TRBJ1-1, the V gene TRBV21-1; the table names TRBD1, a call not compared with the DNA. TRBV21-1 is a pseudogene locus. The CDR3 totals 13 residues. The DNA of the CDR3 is TGTGCCAGCAGCAAGGGGACAGGGCGAGAAGCTTTCTTT. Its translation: CASSKGTGREAFF.

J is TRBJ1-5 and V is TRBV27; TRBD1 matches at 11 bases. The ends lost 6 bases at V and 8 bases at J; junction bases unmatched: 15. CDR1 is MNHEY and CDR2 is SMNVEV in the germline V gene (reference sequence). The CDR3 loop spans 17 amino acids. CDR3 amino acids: CASRTGTGGISTEPQHF. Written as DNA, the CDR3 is TGTGCCAGCAGAACCGGGACAGGGGGTATTTCGACAGAGCCCCAGCATTTT.

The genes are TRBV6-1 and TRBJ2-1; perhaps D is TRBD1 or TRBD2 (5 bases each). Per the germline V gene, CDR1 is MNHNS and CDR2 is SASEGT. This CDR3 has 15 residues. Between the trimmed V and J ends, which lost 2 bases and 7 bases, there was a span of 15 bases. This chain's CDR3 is CASSEMGQPGNEQFF. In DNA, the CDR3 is TGTGCCAGCAGTGAAATGGGGCAGCCGGGGAATGAGCAGTTCTTC.

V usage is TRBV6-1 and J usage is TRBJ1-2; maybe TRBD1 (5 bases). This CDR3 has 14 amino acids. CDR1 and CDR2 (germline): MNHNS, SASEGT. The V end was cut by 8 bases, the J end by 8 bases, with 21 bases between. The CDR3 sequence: CASANPAGRGGYTF. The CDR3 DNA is TGTGCCAGCGCAAATCCGGCAGGGCGAGGCGGCTACACCTTC.

The CDR3 sequence is CASRSRGSGNTIYF. CDR3 sequence (DNA): TGTGCCAGCAGATCAAGAGGGTCAGGAAACACCATATATTTT. The chain links TRBV27 to TRBJ1-3; D not resolved. CDR3 size: 14 residues. The V gene's germline CDR1 is MNHEY and CDR2 SMNVEV (reference sequence). Trimming removed 6 bases at V and 4 bases at J, with 13 bases between.

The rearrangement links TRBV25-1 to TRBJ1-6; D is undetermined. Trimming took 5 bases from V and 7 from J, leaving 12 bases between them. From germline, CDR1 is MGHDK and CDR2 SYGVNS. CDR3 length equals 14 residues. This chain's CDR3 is CASSRLPENSPLHF. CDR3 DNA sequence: TGTGCCAGCAGTCGGCTACCAGAAAATTCACCCCTCCACTTT.

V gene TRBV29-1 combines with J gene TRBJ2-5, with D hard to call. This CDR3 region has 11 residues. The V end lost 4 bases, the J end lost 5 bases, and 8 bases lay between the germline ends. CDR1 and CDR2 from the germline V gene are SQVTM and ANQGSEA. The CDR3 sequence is CSVVGYETQYF. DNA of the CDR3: TGCAGCGTTGTCGGTTACGAGACCCAGTACTTC.

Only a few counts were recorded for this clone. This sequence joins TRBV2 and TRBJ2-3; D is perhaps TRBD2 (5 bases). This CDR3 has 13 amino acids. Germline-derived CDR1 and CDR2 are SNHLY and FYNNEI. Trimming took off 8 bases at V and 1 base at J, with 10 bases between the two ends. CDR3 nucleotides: TGTGCCAGCGGAGGAGTGGGCACAGATACGCAGTATTTT. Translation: CASGGVGTDTQYF.

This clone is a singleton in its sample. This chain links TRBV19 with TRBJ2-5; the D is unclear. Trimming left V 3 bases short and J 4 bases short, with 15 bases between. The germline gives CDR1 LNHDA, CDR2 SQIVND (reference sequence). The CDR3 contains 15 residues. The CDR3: CASSIRSSARETQYF. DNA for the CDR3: TGTGCCAGTAGTATTAGAAGTTCAGCAAGAGAGACCCAGTACTTC.

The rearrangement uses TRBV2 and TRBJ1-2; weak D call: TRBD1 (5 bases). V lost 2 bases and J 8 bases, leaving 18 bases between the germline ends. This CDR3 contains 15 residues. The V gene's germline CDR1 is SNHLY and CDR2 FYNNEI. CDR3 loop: CASSESTAATGGYTF. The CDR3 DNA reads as TGTGCCAGCAGTGAAAGCACAGCCGCAACAGGAGGCTACACCTTC.

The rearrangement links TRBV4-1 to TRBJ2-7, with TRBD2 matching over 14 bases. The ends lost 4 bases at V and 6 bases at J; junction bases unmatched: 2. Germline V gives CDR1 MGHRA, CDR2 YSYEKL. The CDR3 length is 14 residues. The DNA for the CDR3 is TGCGCCAGCAGCCGACTAGCGGGAGGGCTCGAGCAGTACTTC. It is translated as CASSRLAGGLEQYF.

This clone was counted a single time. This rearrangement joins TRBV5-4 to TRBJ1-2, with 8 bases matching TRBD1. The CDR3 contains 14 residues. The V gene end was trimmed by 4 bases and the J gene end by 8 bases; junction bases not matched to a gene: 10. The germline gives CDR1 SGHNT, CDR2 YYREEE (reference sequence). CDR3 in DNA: TGTGCCAGCAGCAAGGGACAGGACAACAGGGGCTACACCTTC. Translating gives CASSKGQDNRGYTF.

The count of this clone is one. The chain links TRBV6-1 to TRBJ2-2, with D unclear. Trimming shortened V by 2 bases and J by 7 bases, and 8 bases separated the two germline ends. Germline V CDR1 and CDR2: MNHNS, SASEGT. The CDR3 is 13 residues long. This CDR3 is CASSERFIGELFF. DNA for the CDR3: TGTGCCAGCAGTGAACGGTTCATCGGGGAGCTGTTTTTT.

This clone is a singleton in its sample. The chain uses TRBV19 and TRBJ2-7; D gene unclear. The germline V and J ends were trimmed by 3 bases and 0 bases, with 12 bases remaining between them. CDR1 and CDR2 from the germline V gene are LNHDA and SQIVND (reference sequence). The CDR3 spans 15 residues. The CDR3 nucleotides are TGTGCCAGTAGTATTTCTAGTTCAAGCTCCTACGAGCAGTACTTC. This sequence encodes CASSISSSSSYEQYF.

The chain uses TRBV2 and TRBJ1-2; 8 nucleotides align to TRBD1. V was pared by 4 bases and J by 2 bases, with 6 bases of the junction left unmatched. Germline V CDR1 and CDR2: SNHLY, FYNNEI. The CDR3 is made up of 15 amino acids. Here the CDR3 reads CASSVDRVGNYGYTF. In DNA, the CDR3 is TGTGCCAGCAGTGTGGACAGGGTGGGGAACTATGGCTACACCTTC.

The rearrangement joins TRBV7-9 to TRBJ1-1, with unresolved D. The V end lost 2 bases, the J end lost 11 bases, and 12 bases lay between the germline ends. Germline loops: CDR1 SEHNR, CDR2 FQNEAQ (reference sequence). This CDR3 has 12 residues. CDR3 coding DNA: TGTGCCAGCAGCTTATCTGGCGGTGAGGCTTTCTTT. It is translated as CASSLSGGEAFF.

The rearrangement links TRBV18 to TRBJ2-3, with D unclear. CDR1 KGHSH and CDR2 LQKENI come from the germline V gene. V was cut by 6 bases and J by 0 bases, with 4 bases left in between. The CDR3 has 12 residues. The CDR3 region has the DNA TGTGCCAGCTCCTTAAGCACAGATACGCAGTATTTT. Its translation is CASSLSTDTQYF.

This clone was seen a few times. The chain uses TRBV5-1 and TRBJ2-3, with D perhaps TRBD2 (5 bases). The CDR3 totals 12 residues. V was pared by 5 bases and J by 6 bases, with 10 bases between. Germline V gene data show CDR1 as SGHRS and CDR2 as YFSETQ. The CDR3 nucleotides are TGCGCCAGCAGACCGAGGGAGGATACGCAGTATTTT. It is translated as CASRPREDTQYF.

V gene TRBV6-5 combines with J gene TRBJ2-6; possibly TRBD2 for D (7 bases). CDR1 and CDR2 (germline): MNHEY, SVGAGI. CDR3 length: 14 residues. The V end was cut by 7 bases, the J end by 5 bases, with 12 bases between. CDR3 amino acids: CASTTRGRANVLTF. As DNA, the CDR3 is TGTGCCAGCACTACGCGGGGGCGGGCCAACGTCCTGACTTTC.

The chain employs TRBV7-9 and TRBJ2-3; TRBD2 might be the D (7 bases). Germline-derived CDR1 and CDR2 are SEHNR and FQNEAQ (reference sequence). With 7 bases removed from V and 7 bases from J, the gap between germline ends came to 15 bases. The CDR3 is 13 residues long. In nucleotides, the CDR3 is TGTGCCAGCAAAGGGGGGGGGCCCTATACGCAGTATTTT. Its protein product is CASKGGGPYTQYF.

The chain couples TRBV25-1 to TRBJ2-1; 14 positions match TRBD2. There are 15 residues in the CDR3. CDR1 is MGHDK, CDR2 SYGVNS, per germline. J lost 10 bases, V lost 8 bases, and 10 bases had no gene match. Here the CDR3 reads CASEPPGLAGVEQFF. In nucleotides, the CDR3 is TGTGCCAGCGAACCTCCGGGACTAGCGGGAGTCGAGCAGTTCTTC.